This TCR beta chain was obtained from a study of T cells in localized non-small cell lung cancer. The V gene lost 3 bases and the J gene lost 7 bases, with 15 bases spanning the gap. The CDR3 sequence is 15 residues long. Per the germline V gene, CDR1 is SNHLY and CDR2 is FYNNEI. Sequencing used immunoSEQ multiplex PCR; TCRdb keeps in-frame clones, though not all of them. The repertoire holds 75,000 to 95,000 clones, with over 60% as singletons. V usage is TRBV2 and J usage is TRBJ1-4; D remains ambiguous. The sequencing used PBMCs, collected before any cancer treatment. This sequence was found in a man between 35 and 75 years old with stage II squamous cell lung carcinoma. The DNA for the CDR3 is TGTGCCAGCAGTGATGAGGGATTGAAAGGTGAAAAACTGTTTTTT. It encodes CASSDEGLKGEKLFF.